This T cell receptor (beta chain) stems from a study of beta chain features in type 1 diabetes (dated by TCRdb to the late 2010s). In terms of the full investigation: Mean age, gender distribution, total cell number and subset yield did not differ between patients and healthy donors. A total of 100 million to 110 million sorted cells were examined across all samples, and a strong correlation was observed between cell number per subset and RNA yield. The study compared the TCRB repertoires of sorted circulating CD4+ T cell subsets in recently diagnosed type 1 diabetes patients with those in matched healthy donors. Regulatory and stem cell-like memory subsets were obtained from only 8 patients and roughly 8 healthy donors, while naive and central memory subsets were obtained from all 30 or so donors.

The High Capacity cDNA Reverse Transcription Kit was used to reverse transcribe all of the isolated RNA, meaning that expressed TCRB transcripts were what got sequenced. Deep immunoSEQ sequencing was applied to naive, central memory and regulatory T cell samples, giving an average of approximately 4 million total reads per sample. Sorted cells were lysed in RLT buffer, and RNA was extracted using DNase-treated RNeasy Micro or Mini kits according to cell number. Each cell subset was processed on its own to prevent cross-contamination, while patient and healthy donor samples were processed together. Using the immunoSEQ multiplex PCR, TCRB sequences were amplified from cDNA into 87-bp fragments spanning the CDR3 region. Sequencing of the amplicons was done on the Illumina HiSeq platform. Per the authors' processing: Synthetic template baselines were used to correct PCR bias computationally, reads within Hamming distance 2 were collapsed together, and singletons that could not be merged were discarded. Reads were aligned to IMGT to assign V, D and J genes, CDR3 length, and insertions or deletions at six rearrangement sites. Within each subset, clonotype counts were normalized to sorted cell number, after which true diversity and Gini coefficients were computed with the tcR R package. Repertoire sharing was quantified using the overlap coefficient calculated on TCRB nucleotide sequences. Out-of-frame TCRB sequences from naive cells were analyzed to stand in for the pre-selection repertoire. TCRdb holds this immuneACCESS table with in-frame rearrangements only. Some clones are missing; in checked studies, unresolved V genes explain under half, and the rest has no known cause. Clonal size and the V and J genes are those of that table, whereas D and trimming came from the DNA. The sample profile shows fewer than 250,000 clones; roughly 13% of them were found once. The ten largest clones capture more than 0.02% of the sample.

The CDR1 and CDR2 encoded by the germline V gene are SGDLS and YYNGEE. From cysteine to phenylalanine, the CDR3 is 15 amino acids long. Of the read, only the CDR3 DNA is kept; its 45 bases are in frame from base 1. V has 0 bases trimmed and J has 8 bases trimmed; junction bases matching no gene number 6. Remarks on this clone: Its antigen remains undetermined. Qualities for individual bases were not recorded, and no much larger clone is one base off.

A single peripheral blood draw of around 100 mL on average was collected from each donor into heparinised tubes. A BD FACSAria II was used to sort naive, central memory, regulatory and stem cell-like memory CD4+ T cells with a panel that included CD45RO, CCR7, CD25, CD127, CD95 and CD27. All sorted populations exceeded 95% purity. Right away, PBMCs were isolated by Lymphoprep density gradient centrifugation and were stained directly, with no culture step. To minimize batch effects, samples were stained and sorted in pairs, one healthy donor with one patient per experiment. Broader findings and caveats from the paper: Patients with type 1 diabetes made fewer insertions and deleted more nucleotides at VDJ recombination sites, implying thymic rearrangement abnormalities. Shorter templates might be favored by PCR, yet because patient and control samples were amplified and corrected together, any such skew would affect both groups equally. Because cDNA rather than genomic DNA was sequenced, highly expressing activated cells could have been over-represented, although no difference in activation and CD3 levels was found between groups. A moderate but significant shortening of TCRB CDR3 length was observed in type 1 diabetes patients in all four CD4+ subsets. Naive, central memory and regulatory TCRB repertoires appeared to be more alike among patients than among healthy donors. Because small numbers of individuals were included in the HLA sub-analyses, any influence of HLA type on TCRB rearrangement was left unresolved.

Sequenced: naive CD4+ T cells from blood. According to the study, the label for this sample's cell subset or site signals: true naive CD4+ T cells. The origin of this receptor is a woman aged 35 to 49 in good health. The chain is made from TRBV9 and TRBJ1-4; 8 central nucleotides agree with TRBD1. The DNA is TGTGCCAGCAGCGTAGGAGGCAGGGGGCGAGAAAAACTGTTTTTT. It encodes CASSVGGRGREKLFF.